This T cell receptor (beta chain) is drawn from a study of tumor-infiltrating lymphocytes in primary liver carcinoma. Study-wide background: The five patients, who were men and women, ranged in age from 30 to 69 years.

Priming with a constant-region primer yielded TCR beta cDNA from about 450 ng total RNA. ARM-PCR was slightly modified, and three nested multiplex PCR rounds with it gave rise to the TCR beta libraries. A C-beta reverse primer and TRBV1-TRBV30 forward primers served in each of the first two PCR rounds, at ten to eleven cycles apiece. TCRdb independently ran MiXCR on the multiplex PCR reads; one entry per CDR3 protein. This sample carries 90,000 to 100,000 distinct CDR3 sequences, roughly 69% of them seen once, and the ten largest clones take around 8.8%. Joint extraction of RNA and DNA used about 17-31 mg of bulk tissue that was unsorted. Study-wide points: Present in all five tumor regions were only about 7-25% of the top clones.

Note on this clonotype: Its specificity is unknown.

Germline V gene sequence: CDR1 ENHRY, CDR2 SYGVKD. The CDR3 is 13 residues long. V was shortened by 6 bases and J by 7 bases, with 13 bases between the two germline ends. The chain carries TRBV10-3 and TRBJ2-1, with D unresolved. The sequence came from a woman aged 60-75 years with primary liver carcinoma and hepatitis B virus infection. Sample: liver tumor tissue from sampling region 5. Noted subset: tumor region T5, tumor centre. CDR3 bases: TGTGCCATCAGCACCCGAAAGGGAAATGAGCAGTTCTTC. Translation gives CAISTRKGNEQFF.